This T cell receptor (beta chain) derives from a study of CD8 T cells in Susac syndrome. Study-wide background: Within the group of sequenced Susac syndrome patients, roughly 6 had active disease and 8 or 9 were in remission. Patients with Susac syndrome were therapy-naive, on corticosteroids, or on intravenous immunoglobulin alone at the time that blood was drawn.

It was with random hexamers that roughly 0.5 to 1 ug RNA was reverse transcribed. An immunoSEQ multiplex PCR amplified TCR beta CDR3 over 54 Vbeta and 13 Jbeta. TCRdb re-called the immunoSEQ multiplex PCR reads through MiXCR, storing one row per CDR3 protein. The data show about 200,000 distinct CDR3 sequences, around 90% seen once. The CDR3 is made up of 12 amino acids. V shed 1 base and J shed 3 bases, with 4 bases lying between them. Germline lookup yields CDR1 LGHDT and CDR2 YNNKEL (reference sequence). A note on this clonotype: Its antigen remains unidentified.

Overall study findings and caveats: The authors acknowledged that the study's TCR sequencing and HLA analysis involved relatively few individuals.

V usage is TRBV3-1 and J usage is TRBJ2-7; D call uncertain. The sequence came from a human donor with Susac syndrome. The sample taken for sequencing was CD4+ T cells from PBMCs. CDR3 sequence reads: CASSQADYEQYF. The CDR3 nucleotides read TGTGCCAGCAGCCAAGCGGACTACGAGCAGTACTTC.